The 24 T cell receptor beta chains presented below share a single source sample, sequenced in a study of molecular identifiers for immune sequencing clone quantification. TCRdb reprocessed the PCR reads via MiXCR and lists one record per CDR3 protein. The data hold 400,000 to 600,000 distinct CDR3 sequences, with roughly a fifth observed a single time. The sample taken for sequencing was naive CD8+ T cells from blood, with Jurkat cell RNA spiked in. Stated subset: FACS-sorted CD8+CD4-CCR7+CD45RA+ naive T cells. All receptors come from a human donor in good health. Some libraries in this study had Jurkat cell RNA spiked in.

The V gene is TRBV29-1, the J gene TRBJ1-2, with 7 bases fitting TRBD1. Germline lookup yields CDR1 SQVTM and CDR2 ANQGSEA. V lost 7 bases and J lost 0; bases outside the gene matches: 8. The CDR3 loop spans 14 amino acids. The CDR3: CSAKGGQTNYGYTF. CDR3 DNA sequence: TGCAGCGCAAAGGGGGGACAGACTAACTATGGCTACACCTTC.

In its sample, this clonotype was seen many times. The V gene is TRBV7-9, the J gene TRBJ2-2; D gene unclear. Trimming stripped 5 bases from V and 4 bases from J, with 8 bases between. CDR1 SEHNR and CDR2 FQNEAQ come from the germline V gene (reference sequence). The CDR3 covers 13 residues. The CDR3 coding sequence is TGTGCCAGCAGCGTCCGGATCACCGGGGAGCTGTTTTTT. This encodes CASSVRITGELFF. Full variable domain (missing parts from reference TRBV7-9 and TRBJ2-2): DTGVSQNPRHKITKRGQNVTFRCDPISEHNRLYWYRQTLGQGPEFLTYFQNEAQLEKSRLLSDRFSAERPKGSFSTLEIQRTEQGDSAMYLCASSVRITGELFFGEGSRLTVL.

This clonotype turned up a few times. The CDR3 spells CAWGNFRYEQYF. The CDR3 coding sequence is TGTGCCTGGGGGAATTTCCGCTACGAGCAGTACTTC. This chain uses TRBV30 with TRBJ2-7; D call uncertain. This CDR3 is 12 amino acids long. V was clipped by 5 bases and J by 3 bases, with 11 bases between them. In germline, CDR1 is GTSNPN, CDR2 SVGIG (reference sequence). The full variable domain, completed using reference TRBV30 and TRBJ2-7, is SQTIHQWPATLVQPVGSPLSLECTVEGTSNPNLYWYRQAAGRGLQLLFYSVGIGQISSEVPQNLSASRPQDRQFILSSKKLLLSDSGFYLCAWGNFRYEQYFGPGTRLTVT.

Many counts were recorded for this clonotype. The genes are TRBV6-6 and TRBJ2-1, with 9 bases fitting TRBD2. The CDR3 has 16 amino acids. CDR1 MNHNY and CDR2 SVGAGI come from the germline V gene (reference sequence). V was clipped by 2 bases and J by 2 bases; unmatched bases: 4. CDR3 protein: CASSYARTSAYNEQFF. The CDR3 DNA reads TGTGCCAGCAGTTACGCTCGGACTAGCGCCTACAATGAGCAGTTCTTC.

The sample holds many counts of this clonotype. The J gene is TRBJ2-5, the V gene TRBV11-2; TRBD1 is a possible D gene (5 bases). This CDR3 region has 13 residues. V was cut by 5 bases and J by 8 bases, with 15 bases left in between. Looked up from germline, CDR1 is SGHAT and CDR2 is FQNNGV. The CDR3 nucleotides are TGTGCCAGCAGCCCCTCAGGGCCCCATACCCAGTACTTC. Translated: CASSPSGPHTQYF. The full variable domain, its missing parts supplied by reference TRBV11-2 and TRBJ2-5, is EAGVAQSPRYKIIEKRQSVAFWCNPISGHATLYWYQQILGQGPKLLIQFQNNGVVDDSQLPKDRFSAERLKGVDSTLKIQPAKLEDSAVYLCASSPSGPHTQYFGPGTRLLVL.

The V and J genes are TRBV11-2 and TRBJ1-2; no definite D call. The CDR3 extends over 12 amino acids. The V and J ends lost 1 base and 7 bases respectively, with 7 bases between them. The germline V gene encodes CDR1 SGHAT and CDR2 FQNNGV. The CDR3, as DNA: TGTGCCAGCAGCTTAGGGGCTTTTGGCTACACCTTC. Residues: CASSLGAFGYTF.

The rearrangement joins TRBV7-6 to TRBJ2-7; a weak D match, TRBD2 (6 bases). Germline assignment: CDR1 SGHVS and CDR2 FNYEAQ. CDR3 length equals 15 residues. V was trimmed by 3 bases and J by 3 bases, leaving 15 bases between them. CDR3 in DNA: TGTGCCAGCAGCTTCAAGGTGGAGGGCGACTACGAGCAGTACTTC. Encoded protein: CASSFKVEGDYEQYF.

In the case of this clonotype: A much larger clone lies one base from this, so it may be a read error. The J gene is TRBJ2-2, the V gene TRBV13; maybe TRBD2 (6 bases). The CDR3 is made up of 16 amino acids. Germline V lookup: CDR1 PRHDT, CDR2 FYEKMQ (reference sequence). This CDR3 is CASRGVLLGNTGGLFF. The CDR3 DNA reads as TGTGCCAGCAGGGGCGTCTTGTTAGGGAACACCGGGGGGCTGTTTTTT. Using reference TRBV13 and TRBJ2-2 for the parts outside the CDR3, the full variable domain is AAGVIQSPRHLIKEKRETATLKCYPIPRHDTVYWYQQGPGQDPQFLISFYEKMQSDKGSIPDRFSAQQFSDYHSELNMSSLELGDSALYFCASRGVLLGNTGGLFFGEGSRLTVL.

The chain combines TRBV20-1 with TRBJ2-5; tentatively, D is TRBD1 (5 bases). Germline-derived CDR1 and CDR2 are DFQATT and SNEGSKA (reference sequence). The CDR3 is made up of 15 amino acids. The CDR3 sequence: CSADTKGAPQETQYF. CDR3 in DNA: TGCAGCGCTGACACGAAAGGGGCCCCCCAAGAGACCCAGTACTTC.

This clonotype was counted at least ten times. The chain is built from TRBV7-7 and TRBJ2-5; D may be TRBD1 or TRBD2 (6 bases each). Germline V CDR1 and CDR2: SSHAT, FNYEAQ (reference sequence). With 5 bases removed from V and 0 bases from J, the gap between germline ends came to 13 bases. CDR3 size: 15 residues. CDR3 residues: CASSPVRGDQETQYF. The DNA of the CDR3 is TGTGCCAGCAGCCCCGTGAGGGGGGACCAAGAGACCCAGTACTTC.

The chain recombines TRBV29-1 with TRBJ2-1; weak D call: TRBD1 (6 bases). V lost 1 base and J 3 bases, leaving 10 bases between the germline ends. The germline V gene encodes CDR1 SQVTM and CDR2 ANQGSEA. There are 14 residues in the CDR3. CDR3 residues: CSVEGGPVYNEQFF. CDR3 in DNA: TGCAGCGTTGAAGGGGGGCCAGTCTACAATGAGCAGTTCTTC.

The rearrangement joins TRBV12-3 or TRBV12-4 to TRBJ1-1, with D possibly being TRBD1 (5 bases). V was cut by 6 bases and J by 6 bases, with 14 bases left in between. The CDR3 runs to 13 residues. The CDR3 sequence is CASSRGLLPEAFF. DNA for the CDR3: TGTGCCAGCAGCCGGGGCCTCTTGCCTGAAGCTTTCTTT.

This clonotype has just a few counts. The rearrangement links TRBV19 to TRBJ1-5; D is uncertain. Between the trimmed V and J ends, which lost 5 bases and 0 bases, there was a span of 14 bases. The CDR3 length is 16 residues. Germline CDR1 LNHDA, CDR2 SQIVND (reference sequence). The CDR3 DNA is TGTGCCAGTAGTGTTACACCCCGGTATAGCAATCAGCCCCAGCATTTT. Its translation is CASSVTPRYSNQPQHF.

The chain carries TRBV9 and TRBJ2-7; D unclear. Trimming removed 3 bases at V and 0 bases at J, with 13 bases between. CDR1 and CDR2 (germline): SGDLS, YYNGEE. This CDR3 spans 15 amino acids. The CDR3 region has the DNA TGTGCCAGCAGCGACGGAGCCTCCCGCTCCTACGAGCAGTACTTC. It yields the protein CASSDGASRSYEQYF.

The chain couples TRBV19 to TRBJ2-3, with no clear D. CDR1 is LNHDA and CDR2 is SQIVND in the germline V gene (reference sequence). V was trimmed by 1 base and J by 1 base, leaving 15 bases between them. The CDR3 extends over 17 amino acids. In nucleotides, the CDR3 is TGTGCCAGTAGTATAGTAGTAGGATCGATGGGCACAGATACGCAGTATTTT. It translates to CASSIVVGSMGTDTQYF.

This clonotype occurred many times. The chain employs TRBV7-8 and TRBJ1-3; the D gene is possibly TRBD1 (5 bases). The germline V gene has CDR1 SGHVS and CDR2 FQNEAQ. The V end was cut by 0 bases, the J end by 4 bases, with 13 bases between. The CDR3 has 16 amino acids. This chain's CDR3 is CASSLARQGVGNTIYF. As DNA, the CDR3 is TGTGCCAGCAGCTTAGCCCGTCAGGGTGTGGGAAACACCATATATTTT.

There are many counts of this clonotype. The rearrangement uses TRBV13 and TRBJ2-2; D is perhaps TRBD2 (6 bases). The CDR3 runs to 16 residues. Trimming removed 2 bases from V and 4 bases from J, with 14 bases in between. Germline CDR1 PRHDT, CDR2 FYEKMQ (reference sequence). As DNA, the CDR3 is TGTGCCAGCAGCTTATCTTCGGGGGTCAGCACCGGGGAGCTGTTTTTT. Its translation: CASSLSSGVSTGELFF.

This clonotype occurred a few times. The chain couples TRBV20-1 to TRBJ2-1, with 11 bases aligning to TRBD2. Looked up from germline, CDR1 is DFQATT and CDR2 is SNEGSKA (reference sequence). The CDR3 is made up of 14 amino acids. V was pared by 6 bases and J by 6 bases, with 7 bases of the junction left unmatched. The CDR3 sequence: CSARTSGYGNEQFF. CDR3 nucleotide sequence: TGCAGTGCAAGGACTAGCGGGTACGGCAATGAGCAGTTCTTC.

This clonotype occurred once. Given the absence of the conserved phenylalanine or tryptophan at the CDR3 end, a read error is likely. The rearrangement links TRBV6-2 or TRBV6-3 to TRBJ1-5; a possible D gene is TRBD1 (5 bases). CDR1 MNHEY and CDR2 SVGEGT come from the germline V gene. V lost 10 bases, J lost 0 bases, and 13 bases lay in between. CDR3 length: 14 amino acids. The CDR3 protein is CATTPGASNQPQHL. As DNA, the CDR3 is TGTGCCACCACCCCCGGGGCTAGCAATCAGCCCCAGCATCTT.

This clonotype was counted ten times or more. The genes are TRBV4-3 and TRBJ2-7; D is undetermined. The CDR3 sequence is 13 residues long. The germline V and J ends were trimmed by 0 bases and 4 bases, with 7 bases remaining between them. Germline V gives CDR1 LGHNA, CDR2 YSLEER. Here the CDR3 reads CASSQELVYEQYF. CDR3 nucleotide sequence: TGCGCCAGCAGCCAAGAATTGGTTTACGAGCAGTACTTC.

This clonotype was detected ten times or more. The chain couples TRBV5-1 to TRBJ2-7; tentative D call: TRBD2 (5 bases). This CDR3 region has 16 residues. The V end lost 0 bases, the J end lost 0 bases, and 13 bases lay between the germline ends. Looked up from germline, CDR1 is SGHRS and CDR2 is YFSETQ. CDR3 residues: CASSLVSRVGSYEQYF. Here the CDR3 DNA reads TGCGCCAGCAGCTTGGTCTCGAGGGTAGGCTCCTACGAGCAGTACTTC.

On this clonotype itself: A much bigger clone sits one base away, suggesting this may be a read error. The V and J genes are TRBV20-1 and TRBJ1-4; no clear D gene. CDR3 length equals 14 residues. Trimming took off 2 bases at V and 7 bases at J, with 14 bases between the two ends. Germline CDR1 and CDR2: DFQATT and SNEGSKA (reference sequence). The CDR3 is CSARIGQSTEKLFF. CDR3 nucleotide sequence: TGCAGTGCTAGAATCGGGCAGAGTACTGAAAAACTGTTTTTT.

The chain employs TRBV7-6 and TRBJ1-1, with D hard to call. The V end was cut by 5 bases, the J end by 4 bases, with 14 bases between. Per the germline V gene, CDR1 is SGHVS and CDR2 is FNYEAQ. The CDR3 loop spans 14 amino acids. In DNA form, the CDR3 reads TGTGCCAGCAGCCCGGGTAGTTGGGGCACTGAAGCTTTCTTT. Protein sequence: CASSPGSWGTEAFF.

This clonotype has more than one count but fewer than ten. The chain employs TRBV7-3 and TRBJ2-1; D perhaps matches TRBD2 (7 bases). The germline V gene encodes CDR1 SGHTA and CDR2 FQGTGA. The CDR3 has 14 residues. The V end was cut by 6 bases, the J end by 6 bases, with 15 bases between. The CDR3 is CASSWGGRGNEQFF. CDR3 DNA sequence: TGTGCCAGCAGTTGGGGGGGCCGAGGCAATGAGCAGTTCTTC.